Listed below are T cell receptor beta chains from one sample, sequenced in a study of early T cells in non-severe SARS-CoV-2 infection. TCRdb re-called the 5' RACE reads through MiXCR, storing one row per CDR3 protein. Found here are around 60,000 distinct CDR3 sequences, more than 8.5% of them singletons; the top ten hold less than 10%. What was sequenced was whole blood. Receptors were obtained from an adult who was a healthcare worker with PCR-confirmed SARS-CoV-2 infection or an uninfected control (not recorded which). CDR3s include the opening cysteine and the closing phenylalanine or tryptophan. D genes are given only for firm matches.

D	V	CDR3
.	TRBV25-1	CASSDGVVALHF
.	TRBV5-1	CASSLGELEKLFF
TRBD1	TRBV6-6	CASSQRSGQGFF
.	TRBV27	CASHTGSGAFF
.	TRBV7-6	CASSHPPYEQYF
.	TRBV6-6	CASSYYIETDNEKLFF
.	TRBV11-2	CASSFPGASYEQYF
.	TRBV5-1	CASSRNRDGGSEQFF
TRBD2	TRBV4-2	CASSQVGTSGYNEQFF
.	TRBV29-1	CSVREVEQYF
TRBD1	TRBV5-5	CASSLAGGGYTF
.	TRBV20-1	CSAEPRDSYEQYF
.	TRBV12-3/TRBV12-4	CASSLRGPSGEQYF
.	TRBV11-2	CASSPPRRTAYNEQFF
TRBD1	TRBV5-1	CASSPRSSGTGNGEKLFF
.	TRBV4-1	CASSQESFAEETQYF
TRBD2	TRBV7-8	CASSLGELSGSSDTQYF
.	TRBV2	CASRLSEQGPGELFF
.	TRBV7-3	CASSLIQAPYEQYF
TRBD2	TRBV27	CASSSRSTSGFSYEQYF
TRBD1	TRBV7-6	CASSTRTGRYTEAFF
TRBD1	TRBV15	CATNRGQETQYF
.	TRBV24-1	CATSVPRGGSYNEQFF
.	TRBV4-3	CASSQGQPGNTIYF
.	TRBV20-1	CSASLRGQGKEAFF
.	TRBV12-3/TRBV12-4	CATILGGRGTGELFF
TRBD1	TRBV7-6	CASSRQQGWQYF
.	TRBV15	CATSRELVEDNEQFF
.	TRBV7-6	CASSLGKRVYEQYF
.	TRBV20-1	CSARVGGDNQPQHF
.	TRBV30	CAAQNSNQPQHF
.	TRBV5-1	CASSPGANTGELFF
TRBD1	TRBV7-9	CASSPLTGGLPQHF
.	TRBV6-5	CASSSRQSGELFF
TRBD2	TRBV20-1	CSAPRTSGTYNEQFF
.	TRBV11-2	CASSPGLSPHEQFF
.	TRBV6-2/TRBV6-3	CASSSRGRVYSNQPQHF